This T cell receptor (beta chain) derives from a study of cytomegalovirus exposure and HLA in healthy donors. Study-wide findings and caveats: Specific recognition of CMV antigens was confirmed in vitro for a few chains (all CMV-associated). What a later analysis showed was that several of the most significant clusters appeared linked to common viral pathogens. Analysis performed later found approximately 17,000 TCR beta sequences associated with HLA alleles at 0.05 false discovery rate.

Germline V gene sequence: CDR1 SGHRS, CDR2 YFSETQ. With V trimmed by 4 bases and J by 8 bases, 11 bases remained unmatched. This CDR3 spans 15 amino acids. As for this clone: The antigen remains unidentified.

PCR employed 60 Vbeta and 13 Jbeta primers. Repertoires were generated with immunoSEQ multiplex PCR, while TCRdb's copy carries only in-frame clones and drops some. The table shows 95,000 to 100,000 clones, with around 74% occurring only once. The gene calls are TRBV5-1 and TRBJ1-1; 10 positions agree with TRBD1. Material: PBMCs. This TCR derives from a middle-aged man in good health and CMV-seropositive. The CDR3 DNA sequence: TGCGCCAGCAGCCAGATGGGGACAGGGGAGGGGGAAGCTTTCTTT. Protein: CASSQMGTGEGEAFF.